Below, 16 T cell receptor beta chains from the same sample are listed, as sequenced in a study of identifying expanded T cells in peripheral blood. Sequencing used immunoSEQ multiplex PCR; TCRdb keeps in-frame clones, though not all of them. Of approximately 56,000 clones in the sample, about 80% were seen once. The specimen sequenced was blood. These receptors originate from a person aged 18 to 70 in good health.

The chain is built from TRBV15 and TRBJ1-4; 9 nucleotides align to TRBD1. Looked up from germline, CDR1 is LNHNV and CDR2 is YYDKDF (reference sequence). The CDR3 covers 14 residues. V lost 3 bases to trimming and J lost 5 bases; unmatched junction nucleotides: 1. CDR3 DNA sequence: TGTGCCACCAGCAGGGGACAGGGAAATGAAAAACTGTTTTTT. As protein: CATSRGQGNEKLFF.

There are a few counts of this clone. The CDR3 carries no conserved terminal phenylalanine or tryptophan, so it likely arises from a read error. No DNA is shown, since the ends of the CDR3 on it are uncertain; the CDR3 is the one TCRdb lists. The chain combines TRBV18 with TRBJ1-2; the listed D gene, TRBD1, was not tested against the DNA. The length of the CDR3 is 9 amino acids, counting both ends. Germline V CDR1 and CDR2: KGHSH, LQKENI. The CDR3 loop is CASSSGNPL.

The V call is TRBV5-6, the J call TRBJ1-5; 7 bases are a match to TRBD1. In germline, CDR1 is SGHDT, CDR2 YYEEEE. This CDR3 has 15 amino acids. The V and J ends lost 3 bases and 5 bases, in that order; junction bases with no gene match: 8. CDR3 nucleotide sequence: TGTGCCAGCAGCTATGATAGGGGGCCGGATCAGCCCCAGCATTTT. It encodes CASSYDRGPDQPQHF.

This sequence joins TRBV5-1 and TRBJ1-1, with 7 bases matching TRBD1. The length of the CDR3 is 15 residues. The junction had 7 bases not matched to a gene; V was cut back by 0 bases and J by 5 bases. Germline V gene lookup returns CDR1 SGHRS and CDR2 YFSETQ. CDR3 bases: TGCGCCAGCAGCTTGGAAGGCAGGGGGTTGACTGAAGCTTTCTTT. This translates into CASSLEGRGLTEAFF. Together with reference TRBV5-1 and TRBJ1-1, the CDR3 gives the full variable domain: KAGVTQTPRYLIKTRGQQVTLSCSPISGHRSVSWYQQTPGQGLQFLFEYFSETQRNKGNFPGRFSGRQFSNSRSEMNVSTLELGDSALYLCASSLEGRGLTEAFFGQGTRLTVV.

This chain connects TRBV7-9 to TRBJ1-5; no firm D call. CDR1 and CDR2 from the germline V gene are SEHNR and FQNEAQ (reference sequence). The CDR3 has 14 residues. V was trimmed by 4 bases and J by 0 bases, leaving 7 bases between them. The CDR3 sequence is CASSWHNSNQPQHF. DNA for the CDR3: TGTGCCAGCAGCTGGCATAATAGCAATCAGCCCCAGCATTTT.

The gene calls are TRBV27 and TRBJ1-2, with D perhaps matching TRBD1 (5 bases). V was trimmed by 6 bases and J by 3 bases, leaving 17 bases between them. The germline V gene encodes CDR1 MNHEY and CDR2 SMNVEV (reference sequence). This CDR3 spans 15 amino acids. The CDR3 nucleotides read TGTGCCAGCAGCCAAAGGCGTCAGGGTCACTATGGCTACACCTTC. The encoded protein is CASSQRRQGHYGYTF.

This chain joins TRBV27 and TRBJ2-7; TRBD1 matches 7 bases. V dropped 7 bases and J dropped 0; count of bases not matched to a gene: 6. The CDR3 has 14 amino acids. From germline, CDR1 is MNHEY and CDR2 SMNVEV (reference sequence). CDR3 DNA: TGTGCCAGCACCTCAACAGGGGCCTCCTACGAGCAGTACTTC. Translating gives CASTSTGASYEQYF.

V is TRBV28 and J is TRBJ1-4, with a tentative D call TRBD1 (5 bases). CDR1 and CDR2 (germline): MDHEN, SYDVKM. V dropped 5 bases and J dropped 2 bases, with 18 bases sitting between them. The CDR3 covers 17 residues. The CDR3 spells CASSPRGALGTNEKLFF. The CDR3, as DNA: TGTGCCAGCAGTCCCCGCGGGGCTTTGGGCACTAATGAAAAACTGTTTTTT.

The chain employs TRBV11-2 and TRBJ2-3, with 9 bases identical to TRBD1. The junction had 8 bases not matched to a gene; V was cut back by 5 bases and J by 2 bases. Germline-derived CDR1 and CDR2 are SGHAT and FQNNGV. This CDR3 contains 16 residues. The CDR3 protein is CASSRTGTGLTDTQYF. CDR3 coding DNA: TGTGCCAGCAGCCGAACCGGGACAGGGCTCACAGATACGCAGTATTTT.

CDR3: CSVPGGEAFF. The DNA for the CDR3 is TGCAGCGTCCCGGGAGGTGAAGCTTTCTTT. The chain links TRBV29-1 to TRBJ1-1; unclear D gene. Germline assignment: CDR1 SQVTM and CDR2 ANQGSEA. V lost 6 bases to trimming and J lost 7 bases, with 9 bases between them. This CDR3 region has 10 residues.

The V gene is TRBV6-5, the J gene TRBJ2-7; D could derive from TRBD1 or TRBD2 (6 bases each). The CDR3 is 15 amino acids. Germline CDR1 MNHEY, CDR2 SVGAGI. The V end was cut by 2 bases, the J end by 3 bases, with 14 bases between. CDR3 sequence reads: CASSYRTAGLYEQYF. As DNA, the CDR3 is TGTGCCAGCAGTTACCGGACAGCGGGCCTCTACGAGCAGTACTTC.

This clone was observed a few times. The chain recombines TRBV6-5 with TRBJ2-6; unclear D gene. V lost 6 bases and J lost 1, with 4 bases in between. CDR1 is MNHEY, CDR2 SVGAGI, per germline. CDR3 size: 13 residues. In DNA form, the CDR3 reads TGTGCCAGCAGCAGATCTGGGGCCAACGTCCTGACTTTC. Translated, it gives CASSRSGANVLTF.

This clone was seen only once. V gene TRBV6-4 combines with J gene TRBJ2-1; TRBD2 aligns across 9 bases. The CDR3 has 20 amino acids. Germline V gene lookup returns CDR1 MRHNA and CDR2 SNTAGT. J was trimmed by 1 base and V by 6 bases; bases with no gene match: 19. Here the CDR3 DNA reads TGTGCCAGCAGCAGAACTGGGGCTAGCGGGACTATTAGGTCCTACAATGAGCAGTTCTTC. Translation: CASSRTGASGTIRSYNEQFF.

The genes are TRBV6-1 and TRBJ2-3; D might be TRBD1 or TRBD2, each matching 6 bases. Looked up from germline, CDR1 is MNHNS and CDR2 is SASEGT. V was shortened by 4 bases and J by 5 bases, with 10 bases between the two germline ends. The CDR3 spans 13 residues. The CDR3 DNA is TGTGCCAGCAGTGGGGGGGCCGGAGATACGCAGTATTTT. Its protein product is CASSGGAGDTQYF.

The rearrangement uses TRBV11-3 and TRBJ2-3; D may correspond to TRBD1 or TRBD2 (5 bases each). Germline lookup yields CDR1 SGHNT and CDR2 YENEEA. The CDR3 spans 16 residues. The V end lost 8 bases, the J end lost 0 bases, and 18 bases lay between the germline ends. As DNA, the CDR3 is TGTGCCAGCGAGTACAGAGGGACCGTTAGCACAGATACGCAGTATTTT. Translating it yields CASEYRGTVSTDTQYF.

The chain recombines TRBV2 with TRBJ2-4; D gene uncertain. Trimming removed 7 bases from V and 5 bases from J, with 12 bases in between. The CDR3 contains 13 residues. Germline CDR1 SNHLY, CDR2 FYNNEI. The CDR3 is CASNLRSENIQYF. CDR3 DNA: TGTGCCAGCAACCTTCGAAGCGAAAACATTCAGTACTTC.